The 27 T cell receptor beta chains below all came from one sample that was sequenced in a study of OX40 agonist ivuxolimab in advanced cancers. Clones were sequenced by immunoSEQ multiplex PCR, and TCRdb holds only the in-frame ones, with some missing. This sample has over 35,000 clones, with 85% to 90% found just once. Sequencing was performed on CD4+ or CD8+ T cells sorted from blood, taken in a trial of the OX40 agonist ivuxolimab. These receptor sequences come from an adult with an advanced solid tumor such as melanoma, head and neck, liver or kidney cancer.

The chain uses TRBV5-1 and TRBJ1-4; no firm D call. Trimming stripped 0 bases from V and 0 bases from J, with 3 bases between. The CDR3 has 14 amino acids. Germline-derived CDR1 and CDR2 are SGHRS and YFSETQ. The CDR3 DNA reads as TGCGCCAGCAGCTTGGAAGCAACTAATGAAAAACTGTTTTTT. Residues: CASSLEATNEKLFF. The full variable domain, completed using reference TRBV5-1 and TRBJ1-4, is KAGVTQTPRYLIKTRGQQVTLSCSPISGHRSVSWYQQTPGQGLQFLFEYFSETQRNKGNFPGRFSGRQFSNSRSEMNVSTLELGDSALYLCASSLEATNEKLFFGSGTQLSVL.

V usage is TRBV2 and J usage is TRBJ2-1; D gene uncertain. V lost 6 bases and J 6 bases, leaving 6 bases between the germline ends. CDR3 length equals 11 residues. CDR1 SNHLY and CDR2 FYNNEI come from the germline V gene. CDR3 DNA sequence: TGTGCCAGCAGAGTAATCAATGAGCAGTTCTTC. It is translated as CASRVINEQFF.

The chain has TRBV15 and TRBJ1-4, with a possible D match to TRBD1 (5 bases). V gave up 3 bases and J gave up 6 bases, with 14 bases separating them. This CDR3 contains 15 residues. The germline V gene encodes CDR1 LNHNV and CDR2 YYDKDF (reference sequence). The DNA for the CDR3 is TGTGCCACCAGCAGTCAGGGTGGGTTGGATGAAAAACTGTTTTTT. Its protein product is CATSSQGGLDEKLFF.

This chain connects TRBV10-1 to TRBJ2-2; 8 positions agree with TRBD2. The length of the CDR3 is 14 residues. Germline V lookup: CDR1 WNHNN, CDR2 SYGVQD (reference sequence). V shed 2 bases and J 6 bases; nucleotides not matched to a gene: 2. The CDR3 coding sequence is TGCGCCAGCAGTGAGCCCGGGGGGGCCGGGGAGCTGTTTTTT. Encoded protein: CASSEPGGAGELFF.

The V call is TRBV6-1, the J call TRBJ2-5, with D tentatively TRBD2 (6 bases). The CDR3 extends over 14 amino acids. Trimming took off 3 bases at V and 0 bases at J, with 8 bases between the two ends. The germline gives CDR1 MNHNS, CDR2 SASEGT. The CDR3 loop reads CASSDRGNQETQYF. CDR3 nucleotide sequence: TGTGCCAGCAGTGATCGGGGGAACCAAGAGACCCAGTACTTC.

The chain carries TRBV6-1 and TRBJ1-5, with no clear D. This CDR3 comprises 15 residues. V lost 7 bases, J lost 0 bases, and 13 bases lay in between. CDR1 and CDR2 from the germline V gene are MNHNS and SASEGT. The CDR3 reads CASTSSTYSNQPQHF. In DNA, the CDR3 is TGTGCCAGCACAAGCAGTACCTATAGCAATCAGCCCCAGCATTTT.

This clone appeared a single time. The chain uses TRBV2 and TRBJ2-7; the D call may be TRBD1 or TRBD2 (6 bases each). The CDR3 length is 16 residues. Trimming removed 2 bases from V and 1 base from J, with 15 bases in between. Per the germline V gene, CDR1 is SNHLY and CDR2 is FYNNEI. The CDR3 region is CASSESRGRDSYEQYF. CDR3 DNA sequence: TGTGCCAGCAGTGAATCCCGGGGGCGCGATTCCTACGAGCAGTACTTC.

This clone showed up just a few times. This sequence joins TRBV2 and TRBJ1-5; the match to TRBD1 covers 7 bases. From germline, CDR1 is SNHLY and CDR2 FYNNEI. The CDR3 has 15 residues. Unmatched junction bases numbered 5, after V lost 4 bases and J lost 2 bases. CDR3 nucleotides: TGTGCCAGCAGTGGACAGGGCAACGGCAATCAGCCCCAGCATTTT. Translating gives CASSGQGNGNQPQHF. Full variable domain (remainder filled in from reference TRBV2 and TRBJ1-5): EPEVTQTPSHQVTQMGQEVILRCVPISNHLYFYWYRQILGQKVEFLVSFYNNEISEKSEIFDDQFSVERPDGSNFTLKIRSTKLEDSAMYFCASSGQGNGNQPQHFGDGTRLSIL.

The chain employs TRBV7-3 and TRBJ2-6; maybe TRBD1 (5 bases). Trimming removed 5 bases from V and 4 bases from J, with 12 bases in between. Germline-derived CDR1 and CDR2 are SGHTA and FQGTGA. The CDR3 is made up of 15 amino acids. In nucleotides, the CDR3 is TGTGCCAGCAGCCCCGGACAACCCGGGGCCAACGTCCTGACTTTC. This translates into CASSPGQPGANVLTF.

The V and J genes are TRBV4-2 and TRBJ2-4; D is perhaps TRBD1 or TRBD2 (6 bases each). The germline V gene has CDR1 LGHNA and CDR2 YNFKEQ. Trimming pared 0 bases from V and 6 bases from J, leaving 15 bases between. CDR3 length equals 16 residues. The CDR3 is CASSQDLGGGLNIQYF. The CDR3 DNA sequence: TGTGCCAGCAGCCAAGATCTAGGAGGGGGTTTAAACATTCAGTACTTC.

V gene TRBV5-1 combines with J gene TRBJ2-6; D unclear. The CDR3 has 14 residues. Per the germline V gene, CDR1 is SGHRS and CDR2 is YFSETQ. V was shortened by 0 bases and J by 3 bases, with 4 bases between the two germline ends. DNA of the CDR3: TGCGCCAGCAGCTTGGGGTTTGGGGCCAACGTCCTGACTTTC. This encodes CASSLGFGANVLTF. The entire variable domain, with the rest obtained from reference TRBV5-1 and TRBJ2-6, is as follows: KAGVTQTPRYLIKTRGQQVTLSCSPISGHRSVSWYQQTPGQGLQFLFEYFSETQRNKGNFPGRFSGRQFSNSRSEMNVSTLELGDSALYLCASSLGFGANVLTFGAGSRLTVL.

This chain connects TRBV4-1 to TRBJ1-2; no clear D. Trimming removed 2 bases from V and 1 base from J, with 14 bases in between. Per the germline V gene, CDR1 is MGHRA and CDR2 is YSYEKL. This CDR3 region has 16 residues. The CDR3: CASSQLLLQSNYGYTF. CDR3 bases: TGCGCCAGCAGCCAACTCCTCCTCCAGAGTAACTATGGCTACACCTTC.

The rearrangement links TRBV6-6 to TRBJ2-1; D gene unclear. Germline CDR1 MNHNY, CDR2 SVGAGI (reference sequence). The CDR3 sequence is 13 residues long. Deletions cut 3 bases from V and 4 bases from J, with 7 bases between. For the CDR3, the DNA is TGTGCCAGCAGTTATGGCCCGTACAATGAGCAGTTCTTC. It encodes CASSYGPYNEQFF.

This clone was seen a handful of times. The chain recombines TRBV9 with TRBJ2-5; D not certain. The CDR3 has 15 amino acids. The germline V and J ends were trimmed by 0 bases and 5 bases, with 14 bases remaining between them. Germline CDR1 SGDLS, CDR2 YYNGEE. The DNA of the CDR3 is TGTGCCAGCAGCGTAGAAGCTAGTCAGTCGGAGACCCAGTACTTC. This sequence encodes CASSVEASQSETQYF.

This chain links TRBV5-8 with TRBJ2-5, with D perhaps matching TRBD1 (6 bases). Trimming shortened V by 4 bases and J by 3 bases, and 13 bases separated the two germline ends. The CDR3 is 14 residues long. Germline V lookup: CDR1 SGHTS, CDR2 YDEGEE. Here the CDR3 reads CASSPGTRKETQYF. CDR3 DNA: TGTGCCAGCAGCCCGGGGACAAGGAAAGAGACCCAGTACTTC. The full variable domain, its missing parts supplied by reference TRBV5-8 and TRBJ2-5, is EAGVTQSPTHLIKTRGQQATLRCSPISGHTSVYWYQQALGLGLQFLLWYDEGEERNRGNFPPRFSGRQFPNYSSELNVNALELEDSALYLCASSPGTRKETQYFGPGTRLLVL.

This sequence joins TRBV18 and TRBJ2-2; TRBD1 or TRBD2 may be the D gene (6 bases each). V was shortened by 1 base and J by 5 bases, with 8 bases between the two germline ends. CDR3 length: 14 residues. Germline lookup yields CDR1 KGHSH and CDR2 LQKENI. Written as DNA, the CDR3 is TGTGCCAGCTCACCACGGGGGGCGACCGGGGAGCTGTTTTTT. This sequence encodes CASSPRGATGELFF.

The CDR3 loop is CASSQLAASTDTQYF. In nucleotides, the CDR3 is TGCGCCAGCAGCCAACTAGCGGCAAGCACAGATACGCAGTATTTT. The J gene is TRBJ2-3, the V gene TRBV4-1; 7 bases map to TRBD2. CDR3 length: 15 residues. J gave up 0 bases and V 2 bases, and 2 bases lay outside the gene matches. Germline V gene data show CDR1 as MGHRA and CDR2 as YSYEKL.

CDR3 DNA: TGTGCCAGCAGCACCACGGGGGTAGGTTTTAATGGTGGCTACACCTTC. Translating gives CASSTTGVGFNGGYTF. The chain combines TRBV28 with TRBJ1-2; D may be TRBD1 (5 bases). Germline CDR1 MDHEN, CDR2 SYDVKM. V was cut by 6 bases and J by 7 bases, with 24 bases left in between. The CDR3 totals 16 residues.

J is TRBJ1-4 and V is TRBV28; TRBD1 matches at 9 bases. The trim removed 9 bases at V and 5 bases at J, leaving 4 bases unmatched. The CDR3 runs to 13 residues. Germline CDR1 reads MDHEN; CDR2 reads SYDVKM. CDR3: CASRDRANEKLFF. Written as DNA, the CDR3 is TGTGCCAGTCGGGACAGGGCGAATGAAAAACTGTTTTTT.

The CDR3 DNA reads as TGCGCCAGCAGCCAAGGTACAGGGAGAGGTACTGAAGCTTTCTTT. Translated, it gives CASSQGTGRGTEAFF. The chain links TRBV4-1 to TRBJ1-1; D might be TRBD1 (6 bases). There are 15 residues in the CDR3. The V gene's germline CDR1 is MGHRA and CDR2 YSYEKL. The V and J ends lost 1 base and 5 bases respectively, with 14 bases between them.

This clone was counted a few times. The V gene is TRBV14, the J gene TRBJ2-7; tentative D call: TRBD1 (6 bases). With 5 bases removed from V and 2 bases from J, the gap between germline ends came to 10 bases. The CDR3 covers 13 residues. Germline-derived CDR1 and CDR2 are SGHDN and FVKESK. CDR3 nucleotides: TGTGCCAGCAGCTTGTCAGGGGCCTACGAGCAGTACTTC. Translated: CASSLSGAYEQYF.

This clone showed up just a few times. The chain couples TRBV5-6 to TRBJ2-3; D is perhaps TRBD2 (6 bases). V was shortened by 4 bases and J by 6 bases, with 18 bases between the two germline ends. Germline CDR1 is SGHDT and CDR2 is YYEEEE. CDR3 length equals 15 residues. The CDR3 region is CASSVDGGRIDTQYF. CDR3 bases: TGTGCCAGCAGCGTTGACGGGGGAAGGATCGATACGCAGTATTTT.

V and J are TRBV2 and TRBJ2-3; no clear D. The V end was cut by 2 bases, the J end by 4 bases, with 10 bases between. Germline values: CDR1 SNHLY, CDR2 FYNNEI. The CDR3 is 14 residues long. CDR3 nucleotide sequence: TGTGCCAGCAGTGAACAAACGGAGTCAGATACGCAGTATTTT. This sequence encodes CASSEQTESDTQYF.

This clone was detected only a few times. The chain couples TRBV28 to TRBJ1-2, with D uncertain. Looked up from germline, CDR1 is MDHEN and CDR2 is SYDVKM. V was shortened by 7 bases and J by 5 bases, with 14 bases between the two germline ends. This CDR3 has 13 amino acids. The CDR3 region has the DNA TGTGCCAGCAACTGGGGATCGGGGTATGGCTACACCTTC. It yields the protein CASNWGSGYGYTF.

The chain couples TRBV28 to TRBJ1-6; 7 bases match TRBD1. Per the germline V gene, CDR1 is MDHEN and CDR2 is SYDVKM. The junction had 12 bases not matched to a gene; V was cut back by 6 bases and J by 7 bases. This CDR3 region has 16 residues. The CDR3 coding sequence is TGTGCCAGCAGGAGCCAAAAGGGGGCGGGGAATTCACCCCTCCACTTT. Protein: CASRSQKGAGNSPLHF.

The chain carries TRBV7-9 and TRBJ2-6; D gene unclear. Per the germline V gene, CDR1 is SEHNR and CDR2 is FQNEAQ (reference sequence). The CDR3 consists of 15 residues. V was shortened by 1 base and J by 1 base, with 5 bases between the two germline ends. The CDR3 spells CASSLVGSGANVLTF. The CDR3 region has the DNA TGTGCCAGCAGCTTAGTCGGGTCTGGGGCCAACGTCCTGACTTTC. The whole variable domain, filled in from reference TRBV7-9 and TRBJ2-6, reads DTGVSQNPRHKITKRGQNVTFRCDPISEHNRLYWYRQTLGQGPEFLTYFQNEAQLEKSRLLSDRFSAERPKGSFSTLEIQRTEQGDSAMYLCASSLVGSGANVLTFGAGSRLTVL.

The rearrangement joins TRBV6-1 to TRBJ2-7; 8 bases map to TRBD1. The germline gives CDR1 MNHNS, CDR2 SASEGT. The CDR3 has 14 amino acids. V lost 2 bases to trimming and J lost 3 bases; unmatched junction nucleotides: 3. The CDR3, as DNA: TGTGCCAGCAGTGAATCAGGGGGCGGCTACGAGCAGTACTTC. It encodes CASSESGGGYEQYF.